The 9 T cell receptor beta chains listed next were all sequenced from one sample in a study of cytomegalovirus exposure and HLA in healthy donors. The study ran its PCR with 60 Vbeta and 13 Jbeta primers. Clones were sequenced by immunoSEQ multiplex PCR, and TCRdb holds only the in-frame ones, with some missing. The sample gives 200,000 or so clones, 81% of which show up once; 3% to 4.5% is in the top ten. Sample: PBMCs. All receptors derive from a man in his forties or fifties in good health and CMV-seronegative.

This clone was seen once. J is TRBJ2-3 and V is TRBV9; 7 bases match TRBD1. CDR1 and CDR2 (germline): SGDLS, YYNGEE. This CDR3 spans 15 amino acids. The trim removed 2 bases at V and 2 bases at J, leaving 5 bases unmatched. The CDR3 sequence is CASSVRTGYTDTQYF. CDR3 DNA sequence: TGTGCCAGCAGCGTTAGGACAGGCTACACAGATACGCAGTATTTT.

The chain carries TRBV27 and TRBJ2-7; perhaps TRBD2 as D (6 bases). The V gene lost 5 bases and the J gene lost 3 bases, with 14 bases spanning the gap. CDR3 size: 14 residues. Germline values: CDR1 MNHEY, CDR2 SMNVEV (reference sequence). CDR3 protein: CASSPPGVSYEQYF. The CDR3 region has the DNA TGTGCCAGCAGTCCCCCGGGGGTGAGCTACGAGCAGTACTTC.

The chain recombines TRBV5-6 with TRBJ2-3, with TRBD2 identical over 7 bases. In germline, CDR1 is SGHDT, CDR2 YYEEEE. With V trimmed by 4 bases and J by 6 bases, 8 bases remained unmatched. The CDR3 length is 14 residues. CDR3 DNA: TGTGCCAGCAGCCCCTGGGACTATGGGGATACGCAGTATTTT. As protein: CASSPWDYGDTQYF.

The CDR3 DNA sequence: TGTGCCAGCAGCTTGGTGGCGGGCTATGGCTACACCTTC. Protein: CASSLVAGYGYTF. The chain employs TRBV7-9 and TRBJ1-2; D uncertain. Per germline, CDR1 SEHNR and CDR2 FQNEAQ (reference sequence). The CDR3 contains 13 residues. Trimming shortened V by 3 bases and J by 4 bases, and 9 bases separated the two germline ends.

This chain uses TRBV23-1 with TRBJ2-5; D gene uncertain. TRBV23-1 is classed as an ORF, of uncertain function. Trimming took 4 bases from V and 5 from J, leaving 5 bases between them. This CDR3 comprises 11 residues. CDR3 residues: CASSPQETQYF. CDR3 nucleotides: TGCGCCAGCAGTCCCCAGGAGACCCAGTACTTC.

This clone was counted only a few times. The chain joins TRBV9 to TRBJ1-1; D unresolved. Germline CDR1 reads SGDLS; CDR2 reads YYNGEE. The CDR3 spans 13 residues. V was trimmed by 0 bases and J by 9 bases, leaving 12 bases between them. CDR3 sequence: CASSVESLGQAFF. For the CDR3, the DNA is TGTGCCAGCAGCGTAGAGTCTCTTGGGCAAGCTTTCTTT.

This chain connects TRBV2 to TRBJ2-5; 7 positions match TRBD2. The J call may be wrong; the DNA end is better matched by TRBJ2-7. This CDR3 has 12 amino acids. The germline V gene encodes CDR1 SNHLY and CDR2 FYNNEI. CDR3 sequence: CAGAGGFYEQYF. The CDR3 nucleotides are TGTGCCGGAGCCGGGGGGTTCTACGAGCAGTACTTC.

V usage is TRBV5-1 and J usage is TRBJ2-2, with 8 bases matching TRBD2. V lost 4 bases to trimming and J lost 4 bases; unmatched junction nucleotides: 6. The CDR3 has 15 amino acids. Germline loops: CDR1 SGHRS, CDR2 YFSETQ. This chain's CDR3 is CASSPLGGATGELFF. For the CDR3, the DNA is TGCGCCAGCAGCCCCCTCGGGGGGGCCACCGGGGAGCTGTTTTTT.

This clone was counted between two and nine times. The chain uses TRBV5-5 and TRBJ1-6, with 9 bases lining up with TRBD1. The J segment lost 13 bases and the V segment lost 3 bases, leaving 5 bases of the junction unmatched. Germline CDR1 and CDR2: SGHKS and YYEKEE (reference sequence). The CDR3 loop spans 13 amino acids. The CDR3 reads CASSSTGGAPLHF. The CDR3 nucleotides are TGTGCCAGCAGCTCCACAGGGGGCGCCCCCCTCCACTTT.